Each of the 29 T cell receptor beta chains below was sequenced from the same sample in a study of T cell responses to AZD1222 COVID-19 vaccine. Sequenced by immunoSEQ multiplex PCR; TCRdb stores in-frame clones only, minus some. The table lists 130,000 to 150,000 clones, about 92% of them singletons. Sequenced material: peripheral blood, taken after recovery from COVID-19. The receptors derive from an adult who had recovered from COVID-19.

The chain carries TRBV28 and TRBJ1-5, with D possibly matching TRBD1 (5 bases). Germline V gene lookup returns CDR1 MDHEN and CDR2 SYDVKM. The germline V and J ends were trimmed by 2 bases and 4 bases, with 9 bases remaining between them. The CDR3 loop spans 14 amino acids. The CDR3: CASSLSRANQPQHF. DNA of the CDR3: TGTGCCAGCAGTTTAAGCAGGGCGAATCAGCCCCAGCATTTT.

The CDR3 DNA follows: TGTGCCAGCAGTTTCAGGGGAAGCCAGCCCCAGCATTTT. Protein product: CASSFRGSQPQHF. The chain combines TRBV6-5 with TRBJ1-5; the D gene is possibly TRBD1 (6 bases). The CDR3 sequence is 13 residues long. Germline CDR1 reads MNHEY; CDR2 reads SVGAGI. Trimming cost V 4 bases and J 7 bases, with 11 bases left between them.

The chain uses TRBV11-1 and TRBJ2-1, with D tentatively TRBD2 (5 bases). Germline-derived CDR1 and CDR2 are SGHAT and FQDESV (reference sequence). Trimming stripped 1 base from V and 0 bases from J, with 10 bases between. The CDR3 spans 16 residues. The CDR3 spells CASSLGAGSSYNEQFF. In DNA form, the CDR3 reads TGTGCCAGCAGCTTAGGGGCGGGTAGCTCCTACAATGAGCAGTTCTTC.

This chain links TRBV28 with TRBJ1-2, with 8 positions matching TRBD1. The V gene end was trimmed by 6 bases and the J gene end by 4 bases; junction bases not matched to a gene: 13. This CDR3 comprises 16 residues. The germline V gene encodes CDR1 MDHEN and CDR2 SYDVKM. CDR3 residues: CASSYSPGGEVYGYTF. CDR3 bases: TGTGCCAGCAGCTACTCCCCAGGGGGCGAGGTCTATGGCTACACCTTC.

The chain's CDR3 is CASSWELRTEAFF. Here the CDR3 DNA reads TGTGCCAGCTCCTGGGAGTTAAGGACTGAAGCTTTCTTT. This sequence joins TRBV3-1 (or the pseudogene TRBV3-2) and TRBJ1-1; unclear D gene. CDR3 length: 13 amino acids. Germline V lookup: CDR1 LGHDT, CDR2 YNNKEL (reference sequence). V lost 8 bases and J 5 bases, leaving 15 bases between the germline ends.

This chain uses TRBV30 with TRBJ2-7; 9 bases map to TRBD2. The CDR3 totals 14 residues. V shed 4 bases, J shed 3 bases, and the junction held 7 bases outside the gene matches. CDR1 is GTSNPN, CDR2 SVGIG, per germline (reference sequence). The CDR3 region is CAWKPLAGNYEQYF. The CDR3 bases are TGTGCCTGGAAGCCGCTAGCGGGGAACTACGAGCAGTACTTC.

The rearrangement uses TRBV6-5 and TRBJ1-2; TRBD1 matches at 10 bases. This CDR3 is built from 14 residues. The J segment lost 5 bases and the V segment lost 6 bases, leaving 6 bases of the junction unmatched. Germline CDR1 is MNHEY and CDR2 is SVGAGI. CDR3 sequence reads: CASSPRDRGYGYTF. The CDR3 DNA reads TGTGCCAGCAGCCCCCGGGACAGGGGATATGGCTACACCTTC.

The CDR3 protein is CASSLGRVSYEQYF. Written as DNA, the CDR3 is TGCGCCAGCAGCTTGGGGAGGGTTAGCTACGAGCAGTACTTC. The chain is built from TRBV5-1 and TRBJ2-7, with D perhaps matching TRBD2 (6 bases). V gave up 0 bases and J gave up 3 bases, with 10 bases separating them. CDR1 SGHRS and CDR2 YFSETQ come from the germline V gene. The CDR3 loop spans 14 amino acids.

This chain connects TRBV7-3 to TRBJ2-3, with 10 bases aligning to TRBD2. Germline V lookup: CDR1 SGHTA, CDR2 FQGTGA. V was pared by 1 base and J by 2 bases, with 6 bases of the junction left unmatched. There are 17 residues in the CDR3. The CDR3 spells CASSLRSGRGFTDTQYF. DNA of the CDR3: TGTGCCAGCAGCTTAAGGAGCGGGAGGGGATTCACAGATACGCAGTATTTT. The entire variable domain, with the rest obtained from reference TRBV7-3 and TRBJ2-3, is as follows: GAGVSQTPSNKVTEKGKYVELRCDPISGHTALYWYRQSLGQGPEFLIYFQGTGAADDSGLPNDRFFAVRPEGSVSTLKIQRTERGDSAVYLCASSLRSGRGFTDTQYFGPGTRLTVL.

V gene TRBV11-3 combines with J gene TRBJ2-5; 9 bases align to TRBD2. The V segment lost 1 base and the J segment 1 base; nucleotides outside the gene matches: 4. Germline CDR1 is SGHNT and CDR2 is YENEEA. CDR3 size: 16 residues. The CDR3 region has the DNA TGTGCCAGCAGCTTAGTAGCGGGAGTCCCCCAAGAGACCCAGTACTTC. Translating it yields CASSLVAGVPQETQYF. The variable domain in full, with the rest retrieved from reference TRBV11-3 and TRBJ2-5, is EAGVVQSPRYKIIEKKQPVAFWCNPISGHNTLYWYLQNLGQGPELLIRYENEEAVDDSQLPKDRFSAERLKGVDSTLKIQPAELGDSAVYLCASSLVAGVPQETQYFGPGTRLLVL.

The J gene is TRBJ2-7, the V gene TRBV5-1, with 12 bases lining up with TRBD2. Germline-derived CDR1 and CDR2 are SGHRS and YFSETQ. The length of the CDR3 is 15 residues. The ends lost 6 bases at V and 5 bases at J; junction bases unmatched: 9. The CDR3 here is CASTRTSGGSDEQYF. CDR3 nucleotide sequence: TGCGCCAGCACCCGTACTAGCGGGGGGAGCGACGAGCAGTACTTC.

The chain couples TRBV3-1 (or the pseudogene TRBV3-2) to TRBJ2-7; D call uncertain. The CDR3 has 16 residues. Germline CDR1 LGHDT, CDR2 YNNKEL (reference sequence). The V gene lost 0 bases and the J gene lost 0 bases, with 12 bases spanning the gap. The CDR3 DNA reads TGTGCCAGCAGCCAAGAGGCCCCTCCGAGCTCCTACGAGCAGTACTTC. Translating it yields CASSQEAPPSSYEQYF.

J is TRBJ2-3 and V is TRBV5-5; D remains unclear. This CDR3 is built from 12 residues. Trimming left V 3 bases short and J 2 bases short, with 4 bases between. CDR1 and CDR2 (germline): SGHKS, YYEKEE (reference sequence). This CDR3 reads CASSSLTDTQYF. The CDR3 region has the DNA TGTGCCAGCAGCTCGCTCACAGATACGCAGTATTTT.

This chain joins TRBV10-2 and TRBJ2-7, with 8 bases that match TRBD1. The CDR3 length is 17 residues. In germline, CDR1 is WSHSY, CDR2 SAAADI. The V and J ends lost 5 bases and 0 bases, in that order; junction bases with no gene match: 12. The DNA of the CDR3 is TGCGCCAGCAGTCGGGGCCCGACCGGGACAGGCTCCTACGAGCAGTACTTC. Translating gives CASSRGPTGTGSYEQYF.

V usage is TRBV7-9 and J usage is TRBJ1-2, with unresolved D. With 2 bases removed from V and 6 bases from J, the gap between germline ends came to 7 bases. The CDR3 has 12 amino acids. Looked up from germline, CDR1 is SEHNR and CDR2 is FQNEAQ (reference sequence). CDR3 sequence reads: CASSLSLDGYTF. The CDR3 DNA is TGTGCCAGCAGCTTATCCCTGGATGGCTACACCTTC.

The J gene is TRBJ1-5, the V gene TRBV30; D is ambiguous. CDR1 and CDR2 (germline): GTSNPN, SVGIG (reference sequence). Trimming removed 1 base at V and 5 bases at J, with 12 bases between. This CDR3 is built from 14 residues. In DNA form, the CDR3 reads TGTGCCTGGAGTGCAGCCGGGTACGATCAGCCCCAGCATTTT. It encodes CAWSAAGYDQPQHF.

V usage is TRBV28 and J usage is TRBJ2-1, with TRBD2 matching over 14 bases. Looked up from germline, CDR1 is MDHEN and CDR2 is SYDVKM. The CDR3 runs 16 residues. The V gene end was trimmed by 5 bases and the J gene end by 5 bases; junction bases not matched to a gene: 5. DNA for the CDR3: TGTGCCAGCAGTGCCGGACTAGCGGGAGGCAACAATGAGCAGTTCTTC. Translating it yields CASSAGLAGGNNEQFF.

V usage is TRBV30 and J usage is TRBJ2-3, with 9 nucleotides matching TRBD1. Trimming removed 3 bases from V and 6 bases from J; junction bases left unmatched: 4. The CDR3 is 13 residues long. CDR1 and CDR2 (germline): GTSNPN, SVGIG (reference sequence). CDR3 in amino acids: CAWRDRGADTQYF. CDR3 DNA sequence: TGTGCCTGGAGGGACAGGGGAGCGGATACGCAGTATTTT. The variable domain in full, with the rest retrieved from reference TRBV30 and TRBJ2-3, is SQTIHQWPATLVQPVGSPLSLECTVEGTSNPNLYWYRQAAGRGLQLLFYSVGIGQISSEVPQNLSASRPQDRQFILSSKKLLLSDSGFYLCAWRDRGADTQYFGPGTRLTVL.

The V gene is TRBV5-6, the J gene TRBJ1-2; possibly TRBD1 for D (6 bases). The germline gives CDR1 SGHDT, CDR2 YYEEEE. The CDR3 totals 14 residues. Trimming took 4 bases from V and 8 from J, leaving 18 bases between them. The CDR3 loop reads CASSGPRGGEGYTF. CDR3 in DNA: TGTGCCAGCAGCGGCCCCAGGGGAGGGGAGGGCTACACCTTC. The whole variable domain, filled in from reference TRBV5-6 and TRBJ1-2, reads DAGVTQSPTHLIKTRGQQVTLRCSPKSGHDTVSWYQQALGQGPQFIFQYYEEEERQRGNFPDRFSGHQFPNYSSELNVNALLLGDSALYLCASSGPRGGEGYTFGSGTRLTVV.

This clone was seen more than once but under ten times. The rearrangement links TRBV7-3 to TRBJ2-2, with 8 nucleotides matching TRBD1. The V segment lost 4 bases and the J segment 7 bases; nucleotides outside the gene matches: 2. Germline assignment: CDR1 SGHTA and CDR2 FQGTGA. This CDR3 has 13 amino acids. CDR3 loop: CASSSTGGGELFF. CDR3 bases: TGTGCCAGCAGCTCAACAGGGGGCGGGGAGCTGTTTTTT.

The V and J genes are TRBV24-1 and TRBJ2-7, with 7 bases that match TRBD2. Germline V gene sequence: CDR1 KGHDR, CDR2 SFDVKD. J lost 3 bases, V lost 4 bases, and 8 bases had no gene match. The CDR3 sequence is 15 residues long. The CDR3 DNA reads as TGTGCCACCAGTGACCCGCGGGAGAGGGGCTACGAGCAGTACTTC. Translating gives CATSDPRERGYEQYF.

The rearrangement uses TRBV6-5 and TRBJ1-4, with TRBD1 matching over 8 bases. Germline-derived CDR1 and CDR2 are MNHEY and SVGAGI. This CDR3 has 15 amino acids. With V trimmed by 4 bases and J by 0 bases, 1 base remained unmatched. For the CDR3, the DNA is TGTGCCAGCAGTTTGACAGGGGCAACTAATGAAAAACTGTTTTTT. This sequence encodes CASSLTGATNEKLFF.

The chain links TRBV28 to TRBJ2-7; D gene uncertain. The germline V gene encodes CDR1 MDHEN and CDR2 SYDVKM. V lost 8 bases to trimming and J lost 2 bases, with 7 bases between them. CDR3 length equals 11 residues. CDR3 amino acids: CASQIAYEQYF. CDR3 DNA sequence: TGTGCCAGCCAAATAGCCTACGAGCAGTACTTC.

This chain connects TRBV3-1 (or the pseudogene TRBV3-2) to TRBJ2-3; 8 bases are a match to TRBD2. The trim removed 2 bases at V and 9 bases at J, leaving 10 bases unmatched. This CDR3 comprises 15 residues. Germline CDR1 is LGHDT and CDR2 is YNNKEL (reference sequence). This chain's CDR3 is CASSQLLAGPGTQYF. CDR3 coding DNA: TGTGCCAGCAGCCAACTATTAGCGGGACCCGGGACGCAGTATTTT.

This CDR3 reads CSVEFSDRDEKLFF. The CDR3 DNA reads TGCAGCGTTGAGTTTTCGGACAGGGATGAAAAACTGTTTTTT. The chain recombines TRBV29-1 with TRBJ1-4; 8 nucleotides line up with TRBD1. This CDR3 is built from 14 residues. V gave up 3 bases and J gave up 6 bases; unmatched junction bases: 6. Per the germline V gene, CDR1 is SQVTM and CDR2 is ANQGSEA. Looking up the rest from reference TRBV29-1 and TRBJ1-4 gives the full variable domain: SAVISQKPSRDICQRGTSLTIQCQVDSQVTMMFWYRQQPGQSLTLIATANQGSEATYESGFVIDKFPISRPNLTFSTLTVSNMSPEDSSIYLCSVEFSDRDEKLFFGSGTQLSVL.

The gene calls are TRBV5-4 and TRBJ1-2; a possible D gene is TRBD1 (6 bases). The CDR3 sequence is 18 residues long. Germline V CDR1 and CDR2: SGHNT, YYREEE (reference sequence). V gave up 4 bases and J gave up 6 bases, with 28 bases separating them. In DNA form, the CDR3 reads TGTGCCAGCAGCCCCTGGCAGGGACGGAAGGGGGGGGCAGATGGCTACACCTTC. Its translation: CASSPWQGRKGGADGYTF.

This chain connects TRBV15 to TRBJ2-3; D is ambiguous. CDR1 and CDR2 (germline): LNHNV, YYDKDF (reference sequence). The CDR3 is made up of 14 amino acids. V was trimmed by 8 bases and J by 0 bases, leaving 12 bases between them. This chain's CDR3 is CATLLGSSTDTQYF. DNA for the CDR3: TGTGCCACCTTACTTGGGTCGAGCACAGATACGCAGTATTTT.

This clone was seen only once. The rearrangement links TRBV24-1 to TRBJ1-4; 7 nucleotides line up with TRBD1. Germline values: CDR1 KGHDR, CDR2 SFDVKD. CDR3 length: 13 residues. Germline trimming cut 7 bases from V and 6 bases from J; bases unmatched to any gene: 4. In DNA form, the CDR3 reads TGTGCCACCAGCCGAGACAGGGATGAAAAACTGTTTTTT. Translated: CATSRDRDEKLFF.

Only a few counts were recorded for this clone. CDR3 sequence reads: CASSIWTSGEQETQYF. Written as DNA, the CDR3 is TGTGCCAGTAGTATATGGACTAGCGGGGAACAAGAGACCCAGTACTTC. The chain joins TRBV19 to TRBJ2-5; the match to TRBD2 covers 12 bases. Germline assignment: CDR1 LNHDA and CDR2 SQIVND (reference sequence). This CDR3 has 16 amino acids. The V segment lost 2 bases and the J segment 2 bases; nucleotides outside the gene matches: 3.